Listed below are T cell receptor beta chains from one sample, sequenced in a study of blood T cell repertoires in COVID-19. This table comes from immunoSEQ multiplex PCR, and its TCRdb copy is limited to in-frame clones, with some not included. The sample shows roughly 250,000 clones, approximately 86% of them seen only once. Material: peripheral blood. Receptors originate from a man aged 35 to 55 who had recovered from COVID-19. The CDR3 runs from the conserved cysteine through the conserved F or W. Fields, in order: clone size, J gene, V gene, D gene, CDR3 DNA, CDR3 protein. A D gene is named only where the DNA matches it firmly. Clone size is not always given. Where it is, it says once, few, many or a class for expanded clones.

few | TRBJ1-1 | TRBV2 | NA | TGTGCCAGCCTTAGTTACACTGAAGCTTTCTTT | CASLSYTEAFF
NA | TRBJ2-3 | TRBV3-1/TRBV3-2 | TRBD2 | TGTGCCAGCAGCCTAAGGACTAGCGGGAAGTTTGATACGCAGTATTTT | CASSLRTSGKFDTQYF
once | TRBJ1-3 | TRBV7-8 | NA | TGTGCCAGCAGCCTCAGCGGAGGGCGGAACTTTGGAAACACCATATATTTT | CASSLSGGRNFGNTIYF
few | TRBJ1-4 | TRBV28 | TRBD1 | TGTGCCAGCAGCACTACAGGACAGGGTGAAAAACTGTTTTTT | CASSTTGQGEKLFF
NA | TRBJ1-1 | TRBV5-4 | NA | TGTGCCAGCAGCTTGGGCGGCCTCTTGAACACTGAAGCTTTCTTT | CASSLGGLLNTEAFF
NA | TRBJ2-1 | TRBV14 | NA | TGTGCCAGCAGTCGACTAGTTTCTGAGCAGTTCTTC | CASSRLVSEQFF
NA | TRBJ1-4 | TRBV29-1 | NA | TGCAGCGCCGGACTCATTACTGGTGAAAAACTGTTTTTT | CSAGLITGEKLFF
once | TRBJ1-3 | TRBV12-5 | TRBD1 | TGTGCTAGTGCCCCCCTCGGGACAGGGCGATCCTCTGGAAACACCATATATTTT | CASAPLGTGRSSGNTIYF
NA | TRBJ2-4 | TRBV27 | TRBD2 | TGTGCCAGCAGTCCCCGACTAGCGGGAGTGCCACGGGCCAAAAACATTCAGTACTTC | CASSPRLAGVPRAKNIQYF
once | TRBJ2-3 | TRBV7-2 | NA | TGTGCCAGCAGCTTGAGCGAGTTCACAGATACGCAGTATTTT | CASSLSEFTDTQYF
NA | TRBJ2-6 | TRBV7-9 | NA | TGTGCCAGCAGCTTTCGGCAGGGATCGTACTCTGGGGCCAACGTCCTGACTTTC | CASSFRQGSYSGANVLTF
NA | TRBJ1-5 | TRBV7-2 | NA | TGTGCCAGCAGCTTACAGGGGCCTAATCAGCCCCAGCATTTT | CASSLQGPNQPQHF
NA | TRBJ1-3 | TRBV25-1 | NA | TGTGCCAGCAGCGCGGATGCCACCATATATTTT | CASSADATIYF
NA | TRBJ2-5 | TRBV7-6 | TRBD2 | TGTGCCAGCAGCCCGGAGACTAGCGGGAGGACCTTGTTGTACTTC | CASSPETSGRTLLYF
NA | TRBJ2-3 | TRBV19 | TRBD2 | TGTGCCAGTAGTCTTTTAGCGGGGGGACTCACAGATACGCAGTATTTT | CASSLLAGGLTDTQYF
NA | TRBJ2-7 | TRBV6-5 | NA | TGTGCCAGCCACCTCGGGGTCGGCTCCTACGAGCAGTACTTC | CASHLGVGSYEQYF
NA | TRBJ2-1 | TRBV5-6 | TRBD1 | TGTGCCAGCAGCTTACCCTACAGAGAGCACTACAGGGGCGGGGAGCAGTTCTTC | CASSLPYREHYRGGEQFF
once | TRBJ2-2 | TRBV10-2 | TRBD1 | TGCGCCAGCATTAGACAGGGGAACACCGGGGAGCTGTTTTTT | CASIRQGNTGELFF
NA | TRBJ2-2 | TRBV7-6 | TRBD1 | TGTGCCAGCAGCGTCAACACAGGGGTCACCGGGGAGCTGTTTTTT | CASSVNTGVTGELFF
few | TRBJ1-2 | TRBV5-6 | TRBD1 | TGTGCCAGCAGCTTCCCGGGACAGACATATGGCTACACCTTC | CASSFPGQTYGYTF
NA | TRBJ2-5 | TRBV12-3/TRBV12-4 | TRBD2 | TGTGCCAGCAGCTCCGGGAGGGCGGAGACCCAGTACTTC | CASSSGRAETQYF
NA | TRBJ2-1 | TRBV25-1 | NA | TGTGCCTGGAGCAGTAGGCGCTACAATGAGCAGTTCTTC | CAWSSRRYNEQFF
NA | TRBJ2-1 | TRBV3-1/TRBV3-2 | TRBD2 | TGTGCCAGCAGCCCCCAAGAGAGGAGGGTAGCGGGAGCCTGGGATGAGCAGTTCTTC | CASSPQERRVAGAWDEQFF
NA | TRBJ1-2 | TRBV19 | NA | TGTGCCAGTGGCAATAAGAATGGCTACACCTTC | CASGNKNGYTF
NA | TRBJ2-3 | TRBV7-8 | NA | TGTGCCAGCAGCCCCCGGGGAAGTAGCCAGTATACAGATACGCAGTATTTT | CASSPRGSSQYTDTQYF
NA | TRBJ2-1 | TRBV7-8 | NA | TGTGCCAGCAGCTCGTTAGGGTTAAGGGGGGGTGAGCAGTTCTTC | CASSSLGLRGGEQFF
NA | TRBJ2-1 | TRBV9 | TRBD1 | TGTGCCAGCAGCGACGGACAGGGGGTAGGCTACAATGAGCAGTTCTTC | CASSDGQGVGYNEQFF
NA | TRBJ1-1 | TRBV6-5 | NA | TGTGCCAGCAGTTCCTCCAGGGCCCAGAACACTGAAGCTTTCTTT | CASSSSRAQNTEAFF
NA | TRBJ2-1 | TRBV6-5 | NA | TGTGCCAGCATTAAATCAGGGGATCGCAATGAGCAGTTCTTC | CASIKSGDRNEQFF
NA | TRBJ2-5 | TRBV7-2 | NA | TGTGCCAGCAGCTCTCGAGGGAGCGAAGGAAGGACCCAGTACTTC | CASSSRGSEGRTQYF
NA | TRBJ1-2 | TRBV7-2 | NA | TGTGCCAGCAGCTCGACAACAGGGCTGGGAGGCTACACCTTC | CASSSTTGLGGYTF
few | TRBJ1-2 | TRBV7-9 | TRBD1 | TGTGCCAGCAGCCCAGGGGGCTTGGGCTACACCTTC | CASSPGGLGYTF
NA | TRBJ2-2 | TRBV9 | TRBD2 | TGTGCCAGCAGCCCACTTAGTGGGGGGGAGTACACCGGGGAGCTGTTTTTT | CASSPLSGGEYTGELFF
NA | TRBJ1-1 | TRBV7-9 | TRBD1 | TGTGCCAGCAGCCAAGGGAGGACAGGGAAGGCTTTCTTT | CASSQGRTGKAFF
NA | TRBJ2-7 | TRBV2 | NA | TGTGCCAGCGCCCACCCCGCCACAGTTACCCCCTACGAGCAGTACTTC | CASAHPATVTPYEQYF
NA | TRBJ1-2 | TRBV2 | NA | TGTGCCAGCGGGGAATTAGACAGGAGCGAAGTGAACTATGGCTACACCTTC | CASGELDRSEVNYGYTF
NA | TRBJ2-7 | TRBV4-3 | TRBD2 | TGCGCCAGCAGCCAAGGCGCGGGGGGGTGGGAGCAGTACTTC | CASSQGAGGWEQYF
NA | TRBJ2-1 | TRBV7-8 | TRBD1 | TGTGCCAGCAGCTTCACCCAGGGGGCGAAAGGCAATGAGCAGTTCTTC | CASSFTQGAKGNEQFF
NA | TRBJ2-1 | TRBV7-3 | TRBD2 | TGTGCCAGCAGCCCCGGACTAGCGGAAAATGAGCAGTTCTTC | CASSPGLAENEQFF
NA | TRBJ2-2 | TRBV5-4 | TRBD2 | TGTGCCAGCACCGCGGCGGGGGGACTAGCGGGAGGCGGGGAGCTGTTTTTT | CASTAAGGLAGGGELFF
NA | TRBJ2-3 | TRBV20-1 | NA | TGCAGTGCTTCCCGGGGGGATACGCAGTATTTT | CSASRGDTQYF
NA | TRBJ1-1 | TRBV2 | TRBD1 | TGTGCCAAGAACAGGGGGCCGAGAGCTTTCTTT | CAKNRGPRAFF
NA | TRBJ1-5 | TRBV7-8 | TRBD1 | TGTGCCAGCAGTCCCCGGACAGGGGGTTATAGCAATCAGCCCCAGCATTTT | CASSPRTGGYSNQPQHF
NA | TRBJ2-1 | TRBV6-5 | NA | TGTGCCAGCAGTTCCCCGGGACTGAGTTACAATGAGCAGTTCTTC | CASSSPGLSYNEQFF
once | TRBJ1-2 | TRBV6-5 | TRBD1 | TGTGCCAGCAGTAAGGGACAGGGGGCTAACTATGGCTACACCTTC | CASSKGQGANYGYTF
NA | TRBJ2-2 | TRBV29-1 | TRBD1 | TGCAGCGTAATGACAGGGTCGTTTGGAGGGGAGCTGTTTTTT | CSVMTGSFGGELFF
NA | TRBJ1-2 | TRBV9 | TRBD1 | TGTGCCAGCAGCGTAGACCCTCGGACAGGGAGTGGCTACACCTTC | CASSVDPRTGSGYTF